The rows below give T cell receptor beta chains drawn from one sample of a study of blood T cell repertoires in COVID-19. The assay was immunoSEQ multiplex PCR, and TCRdb's table has in-frame clones only and misses some. The profile covers 200,000 to 300,000 clones, with about 88% appearing a single time and approximately 5.1% taken by the ten largest. What was sequenced was peripheral blood. The origin of the receptors is a woman aged 55-75 years with COVID-19, enrolled during active disease. The CDR3 runs from the conserved cysteine through the conserved F or W. D genes are given only for firm matches. Only some rows state a clone size, as once, few, many or a class for expanded clones.

d_call,v_call,clone_size,j_call,cdr3_nt,cdr3_aa
-,TRBV19,-,TRBJ2-6,TGTGCCAGCAGCCGTAGGACATCTGGGGCCAACGTCCTGACTTTC,CASSRRTSGANVLTF
-,TRBV20-1,-,TRBJ2-7,TGCAGTGCTTCAGGGTTCGACGAGCAGTACTTC,CSASGFDEQYF
-,TRBV7-9,-,TRBJ1-4,TGTGCCAGCAGTCCAGGGAATGAAAAACTGTTTTTT,CASSPGNEKLFF
TRBD2,TRBV19,-,TRBJ2-3,TGTGCCAGTAGTCCCCTCTGGCGGGAGGGCACAGATACGCAGTATTTT,CASSPLWREGTDTQYF
-,TRBV27,once,TRBJ1-4,TGTGCCAGCAGTTTCGGGGTTTCGACAGGTCCTAATGAAAAACTGTTTTTT,CASSFGVSTGPNEKLFF
-,TRBV12-3/TRBV12-4,-,TRBJ2-1,TGTGCCAGCAGTCTCTCCAATGAGCAGTTCTTC,CASSLSNEQFF
-,TRBV27,-,TRBJ1-1,TGTGCCAGCAGTTTATCGGGGGGGGGCACTGAAGCTTTCTTT,CASSLSGGGTEAFF
TRBD1,TRBV14,-,TRBJ2-5,TGTGCCAGCAGCCAAGCGGGACAGATCCAAGAGACCCAGTACTTC,CASSQAGQIQETQYF
TRBD1,TRBV18,-,TRBJ1-6,TGTGCCAGCTCACCTGGAACAGGGGGCATCTATTCACCCCTCCACTTT,CASSPGTGGIYSPLHF
TRBD1,TRBV6-6,once,TRBJ1-5,TGTGCCAGCAGTTCCACCGGGACAGGGCGGCCCCAGCATTTT,CASSSTGTGRPQHF
TRBD2,TRBV29-1,-,TRBJ2-3,TGCAGCGTTGAAGATGGGGCGGGAGTTGCAGATACGCAGTATTTT,CSVEDGAGVADTQYF
TRBD1,TRBV19,-,TRBJ1-5,TGTGCCAGTAGTATATTGGGGACAGGGGGCTCGTGGAGTCAGCCCCAGCATTTT,CASSILGTGGSWSQPQHF
-,TRBV6-5,-,TRBJ1-5,TGTGCCAGCAGCCGGGGGGGGGACAATCAGCCCCAGCATTTT,CASSRGGDNQPQHF